This TCR beta chain is drawn from a study of T cell responses to AZD1222 COVID-19 vaccine. Study-level results: Clonal diversity was possibly underestimated, and the donors were mostly white British, with more females.

The CDR3 runs to 17 residues. Germline V lookup: CDR1 SGHRS, CDR2 YFSETQ. The V gene end was trimmed by 4 bases and the J gene end by 2 bases; junction bases not matched to a gene: 6. Profiling relied on immunoSEQ multiplex PCR, and the TCRdb table lists in-frame clones only, not all of them. The sample has some 130,000 clones, about 93% seen once. As regards this clone: Its target is unknown.

V gene TRBV5-1 combines with J gene TRBJ2-3; 14 bases are shared with TRBD2. The TCR was taken from an adult who received the AZD1222 COVID-19 vaccine. Sequencing was performed on peripheral blood, taken 28 days after the second AZD1222 dose. CDR3 in amino acids: CASSLGLAGGPTDTQYF. CDR3 DNA sequence: TGCGCCAGCAGCCTCGGACTAGCGGGGGGACCCACAGATACGCAGTATTTT.